A single T cell receptor (beta chain) is shown here with its context. Assay: immunoSEQ multiplex PCR; the TCRdb copy retains only in-frame clones and omits some. The sample lists about 270,000 clones, approximately 86% occurring once. The CDR3 length is 14 residues. Trimming cost V 8 bases and J 0 bases, with 11 bases left between them. Germline V lookup: CDR1 LGHNA, CDR2 YNFKEQ. This sample stems from a study of blood T cell repertoires in COVID-19. Sequencing was performed on peripheral blood. The receptor was derived from a middle-aged man with active or convalescent COVID-19. The chain is built from TRBV4-2 and TRBJ1-5; D gene uncertain. The CDR3: CASRSTYSNQPQHF. The CDR3 DNA reads as TGTGCCAGCCGATCAACTTATAGCAATCAGCCCCAGCATTTT.